This TCR beta chain was captured in a study of cytomegalovirus exposure and HLA in healthy donors. Study-wide context: HLA-typed donors were the source of roughly 80 million unique TCRs held in an early data release. Study findings and constraints: Reportedly, diagnosis of cytomegalovirus status by the classifier showed high specificity and sensitivity. Reported findings show TCR beta sequences accurately forecast HLA-A and HLA-B alleles in most subjects. Researchers counted over 150 TCR beta chains as cytomegalovirus-associated.

This CDR3 comprises 13 residues. Looked up from germline, CDR1 is LNHDA and CDR2 is SQIVND (reference sequence). Losses at the gene ends were 6 bases for V and 6 bases for J; bases not matched to a gene: 5. The PCR ran on 60 Vbeta and 13 Jbeta primers. Some clones are missing from TCRdb's copy, which holds only in-frame ones; the method was immunoSEQ multiplex PCR. The sample records 150,000 to 200,000 clones, about 75% being singletons. Note on this clone: Its specificity is not known.

This chain uses TRBV19 with TRBJ1-2, with 9 bases identical to TRBD1. The sequence came from a man aged 50 to 59 in good health and CMV-seropositive. Sequenced sample: PBMCs. The CDR3 sequence is CASSTTGGDGYTF. The CDR3 DNA reads as TGTGCCAGTAGCACGACAGGGGGAGATGGCTACACCTTC. Supplemented by reference TRBV19 and TRBJ1-2, the full variable domain reads DGGITQSPKYLFRKEGQNVTLSCEQNLNHDAMYWYRQDPGQGLRLIYYSQIVNDFQKGDIAEGYSVSREKKESFPLTVTSAQKNPTAFYLCASSTTGGDGYTFGSGTRLTVV.